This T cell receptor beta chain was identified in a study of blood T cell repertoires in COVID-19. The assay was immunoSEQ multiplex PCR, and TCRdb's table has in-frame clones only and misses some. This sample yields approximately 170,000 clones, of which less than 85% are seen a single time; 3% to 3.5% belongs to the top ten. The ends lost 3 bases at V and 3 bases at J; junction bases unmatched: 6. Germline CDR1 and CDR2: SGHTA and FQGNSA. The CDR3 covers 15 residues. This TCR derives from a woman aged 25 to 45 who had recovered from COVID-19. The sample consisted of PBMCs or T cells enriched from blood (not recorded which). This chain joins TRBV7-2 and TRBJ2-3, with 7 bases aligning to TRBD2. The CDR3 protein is CASSLGGTTTDTQYF. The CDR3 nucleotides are TGTGCCAGCAGCTTGGGGGGGACTACTACAGATACGCAGTATTTT.